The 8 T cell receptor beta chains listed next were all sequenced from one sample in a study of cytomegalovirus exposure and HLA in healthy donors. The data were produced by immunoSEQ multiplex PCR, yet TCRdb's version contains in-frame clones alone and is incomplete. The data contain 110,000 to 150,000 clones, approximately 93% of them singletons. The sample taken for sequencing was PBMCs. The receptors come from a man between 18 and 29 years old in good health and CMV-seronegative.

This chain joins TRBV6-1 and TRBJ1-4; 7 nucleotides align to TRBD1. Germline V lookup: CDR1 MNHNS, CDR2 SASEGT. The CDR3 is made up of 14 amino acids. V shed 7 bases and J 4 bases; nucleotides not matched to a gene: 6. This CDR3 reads CASTIRQGNEKLFF. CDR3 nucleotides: TGTGCCAGCACTATTCGACAGGGTAATGAAAAACTGTTTTTT.

The DNA for the CDR3 is TGTGCCAGCAGCGTACCAAGCGGGGGGGTTGGCACAGATACGCAGTATTTT. This gives the protein CASSVPSGGVGTDTQYF. V usage is TRBV5-4 and J usage is TRBJ2-3, with 10 nucleotides matching TRBD2. The CDR3 is 17 amino acids. Germline V lookup: CDR1 SGHNT, CDR2 YYREEE (reference sequence). The V segment lost 4 bases and the J segment 1 base; nucleotides outside the gene matches: 9.

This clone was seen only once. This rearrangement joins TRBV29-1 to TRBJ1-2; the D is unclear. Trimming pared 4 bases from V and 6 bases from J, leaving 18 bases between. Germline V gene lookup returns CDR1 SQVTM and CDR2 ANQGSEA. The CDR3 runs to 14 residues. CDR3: CSVVRRLGEDGYTF. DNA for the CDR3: TGCAGCGTTGTCCGGCGCTTGGGAGAGGATGGCTACACCTTC.

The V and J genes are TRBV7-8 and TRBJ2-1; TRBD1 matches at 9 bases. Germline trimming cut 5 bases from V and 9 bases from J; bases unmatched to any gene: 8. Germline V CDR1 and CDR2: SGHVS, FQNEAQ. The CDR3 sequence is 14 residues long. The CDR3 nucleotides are TGTGCCAGCAGCCGTACCAACAGGGGGCTTGAGCAGTTCTTC. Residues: CASSRTNRGLEQFF.

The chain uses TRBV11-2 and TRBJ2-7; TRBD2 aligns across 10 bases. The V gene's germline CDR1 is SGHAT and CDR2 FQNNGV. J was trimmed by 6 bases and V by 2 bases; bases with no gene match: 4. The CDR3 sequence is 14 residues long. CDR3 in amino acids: CASSLSGRAVEQYV. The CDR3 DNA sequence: TGTGCCAGCAGCTTAAGCGGGAGGGCCGTCGAGCAGTACGTC.

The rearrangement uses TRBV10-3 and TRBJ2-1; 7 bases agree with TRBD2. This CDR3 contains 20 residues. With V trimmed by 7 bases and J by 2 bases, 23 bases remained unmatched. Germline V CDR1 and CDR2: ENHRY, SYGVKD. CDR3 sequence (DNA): TGTGCCATCACTAGAGTCCGGATCACTGAGGAGGGAGGGCCCTACAATGAGCAGTTCTTC. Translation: CAITRVRITEEGGPYNEQFF.

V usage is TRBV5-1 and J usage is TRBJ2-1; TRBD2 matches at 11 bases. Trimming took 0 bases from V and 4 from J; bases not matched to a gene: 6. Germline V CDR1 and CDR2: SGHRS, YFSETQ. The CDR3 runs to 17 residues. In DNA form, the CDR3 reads TGCGCCAGCAGCTTGGCCGGAACTAGCGGGAGTTACAATGAGCAGTTCTTC. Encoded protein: CASSLAGTSGSYNEQFF.

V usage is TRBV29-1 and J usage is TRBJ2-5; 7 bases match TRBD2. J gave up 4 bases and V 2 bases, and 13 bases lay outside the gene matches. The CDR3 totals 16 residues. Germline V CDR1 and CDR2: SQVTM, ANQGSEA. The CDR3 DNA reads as TGCAGCGTTGAACCCTACGCAGGGAGGGTATCAGAGACCCAGTACTTC. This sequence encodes CSVEPYAGRVSETQYF.